The rows below give T cell receptor beta chains drawn from one sample of a study of blood T cell repertoires in COVID-19. Method: immunoSEQ multiplex PCR; TCRdb's copy keeps in-frame clones and lacks some. The sample carries approximately 260,000 clones, approximately 84% recorded once. The sequencing input was PBMCs or T cells enriched from blood (not recorded which). All receptors derive from a woman aged 40 to 55 with acute COVID-19. The CDR3 runs from the conserved cysteine through the conserved F or W. The D gene is left open where the match is weak. Not every row has a clone size; where given, it reads once, few, many or a size class.

clone_size	v_call	d_call	j_call	cdr3_nt	cdr3_aa
.	TRBV19	.	TRBJ1-1	TGTGCCAGTAGTCTATCTCAGGGCACTGAAGCTTTCTTT	CASSLSQGTEAFF
.	TRBV4-1	TRBD2	TRBJ2-3	TGCGCCAGCAGCCAAGCGACTAGCGGGCCTCCCACAGATACGCAGTATTTT	CASSQATSGPPTDTQYF
.	TRBV30	TRBD2	TRBJ2-5	TGTGCCTGGAGTGTAGGGACTAGCGTTGAGACCCAGTACTTC	CAWSVGTSVETQYF
.	TRBV27	TRBD1	TRBJ1-4	TGTGCCAGCAGTTCCACGGACAGGGGAAGCGGAAAACTGTTTTTT	CASSSTDRGSGKLFF
.	TRBV5-1	TRBD2	TRBJ2-1	TGCGCCAGCAGCCAGGGACTAGCGGAGCGGGTTGAGCAGTTCTTC	CASSQGLAERVEQFF
once	TRBV12-3/TRBV12-4	.	TRBJ2-1	TGTGCCAGCAAAGTAGCGGTTTACAATGAGCAGTTCTTC	CASKVAVYNEQFF
.	TRBV7-8	TRBD1	TRBJ2-3	TGTGCCAGCAGCCCGAGACAGGGCGGGGATACGCAGTATTTT	CASSPRQGGDTQYF
.	TRBV29-1	TRBD2	TRBJ2-2	TGCAGCGTGGATGATAGCGGGAGGGAAAACACCGGGGAGCTGTTTTTT	CSVDDSGRENTGELFF
.	TRBV2	TRBD2	TRBJ2-1	TGTGCCAGTGATGGGGCTAGCGGATACAATGAGCAGTTCTTC	CASDGASGYNEQFF
once	TRBV6-5	.	TRBJ1-2	TGTGCCAGCAGTTATCAAGGCAGGGAGGGTGGCTACACCTTC	CASSYQGREGGYTF
.	TRBV7-8	.	TRBJ2-1	TGTGCCAGCGGGGGCGGCGCCTACAATGAGCAGTTCTTC	CASGGGAYNEQFF
.	TRBV6-5	TRBD1	TRBJ2-2	TGTGCCAGCAGTTACCCGGGACAGGCTGACGGGGAGCTGTTTTTT	CASSYPGQADGELFF
.	TRBV10-3	TRBD1	TRBJ1-2	TGTGCCATCAGTGTTCCGGGACAGGGGGAGTCATTCTATGGCTACACCTTC	CAISVPGQGESFYGYTF
once	TRBV2	.	TRBJ1-5	TGTGCCAGCAGTGTTATGGGGGCTGGCAATCAGCCCCAGCATTTT	CASSVMGAGNQPQHF
.	TRBV7-3	TRBD2	TRBJ2-1	TGTGCCAGCAGCTTTAGCGGGAGCTCCTACAATGAGCAGTTCTTC	CASSFSGSSYNEQFF
.	TRBV5-1	TRBD1	TRBJ2-7	TGCGCCAGCAGCGAACCGGGACAGGCAACCGAGCAGTACTTC	CASSEPGQATEQYF
.	TRBV5-1	.	TRBJ1-1	TGCGCCAGCAGCTTCGCGTTGAACACTGAAGCTTTCTTT	CASSFALNTEAFF
.	TRBV9	.	TRBJ1-6	TGTGCCAGCAGCGCTAGATCCACTAATTCACCCCTCCACTTT	CASSARSTNSPLHF
.	TRBV7-7	.	TRBJ2-6	TGTGCTAGCAGCGCGGACAACTCTGGGGCCAACGTCCTGACTTTC	CASSADNSGANVLTF
.	TRBV28	.	TRBJ2-3	TGTGCCAGCATGGGTTACCGGTCGGGCAGAGGGAACACAGATACGCAGTATTTT	CASMGYRSGRGNTDTQYF
.	TRBV5-8	TRBD1	TRBJ1-6	TGTGCCAGCAGCTTTATTCCTCCGGGACAGCATTCACCCCTCCACTTT	CASSFIPPGQHSPLHF
.	TRBV10-3	TRBD1	TRBJ1-4	TGTGCCATCAGTGAATCGACAGGGGGCGGAGAAAAACTGTTTTTT	CAISESTGGGEKLFF
.	TRBV7-3	TRBD2	TRBJ2-1	TGTGCCAGCAGCTCTAGCGGGAGGCCGGGCAATGAGCAGTTCTTC	CASSSSGRPGNEQFF
.	TRBV2	TRBD2	TRBJ2-7	TGTGCCAGCAGTGAAGCGCTTGGGACTAGCGTCTACGAGCAGTACTTC	CASSEALGTSVYEQYF
.	TRBV18	.	TRBJ1-4	TGTGCCAGCTCACCACCGGTGGCACAGGGAGCTAATGAAAAACTGTTTTTT	CASSPPVAQGANEKLFF
.	TRBV3-1/TRBV3-2	TRBD2	TRBJ2-1	TGTGCCAGCAGCCAAAGCACCGGGACTAGCGGGACCAGCTCCTACAATGAGCAGTTCTTC	CASSQSTGTSGTSSYNEQFF
once	TRBV7-9	.	TRBJ2-3	TGTGCCAGCAGCCGTACTAGTGGGGATGATACGCAGTATTTT	CASSRTSGDDTQYF
.	TRBV25-1	.	TRBJ1-1	TGTGCCAGCAGTGAATACGAGTGGGACACCAAGAACACTGAAGCTTTCTTT	CASSEYEWDTKNTEAFF
.	TRBV30	.	TRBJ1-1	TGTGCCTGGAGTGTACCGACAGGTTACAACACTGAAGCTTTCTTT	CAWSVPTGYNTEAFF
.	TRBV19	.	TRBJ1-1	TGTGCCAGTAGTAAAGACAGGATAAACACTGAAGCTTTCTTT	CASSKDRINTEAFF
.	TRBV19	TRBD2	TRBJ2-3	TGTGCCAGTACCTTATACGGGACTAGCGCAGATACGCAGTATTTT	CASTLYGTSADTQYF
.	TRBV7-9	.	TRBJ1-1	TGTGCCAGCAGCTTAGGAGACAGAAACACTGAAGCTTTCTTT	CASSLGDRNTEAFF
.	TRBV19	.	TRBJ2-3	TGTGCCAGCAGGGAATTCGGTACGCAGTATTTT	CASREFGTQYF
once	TRBV11-3	.	TRBJ2-7	TGTGCCAGCAGCTTAGAAGGGGGCGAGCAGTACTTC	CASSLEGGEQYF
.	TRBV7-9	.	TRBJ2-1	TGTGCCAGCACTATGGGATCTAGCGAGTACAATGAGCAGTTCTTC	CASTMGSSEYNEQFF
.	TRBV7-8	.	TRBJ1-5	TGTGCCAGCAGCTACGGACATTTACGTAGCAATCAGCCCCAGCATTTT	CASSYGHLRSNQPQHF
.	TRBV7-9	.	TRBJ1-2	TGTGCCAGCAGCTCCCGGGACAAGGTTGCCCGGGAGGATGGCTACACCTTC	CASSSRDKVAREDGYTF
few	TRBV15	TRBD2	TRBJ2-2	TGTGCCACCAGCAAAGTGGGGACTAGCGGAGGCACCGGGGAGCTGTTTTTT	CATSKVGTSGGTGELFF
.	TRBV4-1	TRBD2	TRBJ2-3	TGCGCCAGCAGCCAACAAGCGGGAGGGTTTCGTGCAGATACGCAGTATTTT	CASSQQAGGFRADTQYF
.	TRBV3-1/TRBV3-2	TRBD1	TRBJ1-2	TGTGCCAGCAGCCAGCTTGGGACAGGGGGCGAGAACTATGGCTACACCTTC	CASSQLGTGGENYGYTF
.	TRBV18	TRBD1	TRBJ1-5	TGTGCCAGCTCACCGCTACAGGGGCAACAGCCCCAGCATTTT	CASSPLQGQQPQHF
.	TRBV7-9	.	TRBJ1-1	TGTGCCAGCAGCTTACCGGAAGCTGGGGAGACTGAAGCTTTCTTT	CASSLPEAGETEAFF
.	TRBV5-1	.	TRBJ2-5	TGCGCCAGCAGCTTGTTGGCGGAACAAGAGACCCAGTACTTC	CASSLLAEQETQYF
.	TRBV9	TRBD2	TRBJ2-1	TGTGCCAGCAGCGTATGGGGGACTAGCGGGAATGAGCAGTTCTTC	CASSVWGTSGNEQFF
few	TRBV7-8	.	TRBJ2-7	TGTGCCAGCAGCACAAACACACTAGCCTACGAGCAGTACTTC	CASSTNTLAYEQYF
.	TRBV7-2	.	TRBJ1-2	TGTGCCAGCAGCTTAGTAGGGACTTTAATCGGCTACACCTTC	CASSLVGTLIGYTF
.	TRBV5-1	TRBD1	TRBJ2-5	TGCGCCAGCAGCTTGGGACAGGGAGAGACCCAGTACTTC	CASSLGQGETQYF